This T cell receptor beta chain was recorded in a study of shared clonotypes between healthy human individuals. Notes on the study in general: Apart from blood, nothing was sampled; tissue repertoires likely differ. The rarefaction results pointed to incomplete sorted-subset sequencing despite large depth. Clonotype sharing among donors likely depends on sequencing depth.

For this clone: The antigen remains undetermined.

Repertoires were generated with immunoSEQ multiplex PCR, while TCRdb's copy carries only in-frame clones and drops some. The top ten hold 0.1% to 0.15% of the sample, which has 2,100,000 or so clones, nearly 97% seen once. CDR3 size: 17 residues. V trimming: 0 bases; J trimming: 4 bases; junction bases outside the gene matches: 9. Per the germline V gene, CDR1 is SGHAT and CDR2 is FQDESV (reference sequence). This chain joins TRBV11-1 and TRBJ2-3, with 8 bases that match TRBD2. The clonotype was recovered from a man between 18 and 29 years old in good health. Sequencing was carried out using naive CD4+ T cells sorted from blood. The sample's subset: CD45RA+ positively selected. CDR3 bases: TGTGCCAGCAGCTTAGCATTCCGAGGTAGCGGGGCAGATACGCAGTATTTT. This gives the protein CASSLAFRGSGADTQYF.